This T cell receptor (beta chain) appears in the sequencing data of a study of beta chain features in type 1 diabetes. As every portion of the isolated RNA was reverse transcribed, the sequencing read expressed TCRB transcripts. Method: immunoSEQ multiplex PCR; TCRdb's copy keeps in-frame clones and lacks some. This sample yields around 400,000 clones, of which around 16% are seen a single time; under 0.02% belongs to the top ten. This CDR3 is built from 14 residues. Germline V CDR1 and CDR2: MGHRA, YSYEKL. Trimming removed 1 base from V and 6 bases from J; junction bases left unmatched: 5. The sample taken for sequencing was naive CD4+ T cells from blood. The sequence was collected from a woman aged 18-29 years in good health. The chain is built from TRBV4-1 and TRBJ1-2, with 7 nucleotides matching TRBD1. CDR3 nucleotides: TGCGCCAGCAGCCAAGCCATAGGGGGCCATGGCTACACCTTC. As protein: CASSQAIGGHGYTF.